Listed below are T cell receptor beta chains from one sample, sequenced in a study of blood T cell repertoires in COVID-19. Data came from immunoSEQ multiplex PCR; TCRdb stores just in-frame clones and leaves some out. The sample includes about 270,000 clones, around 88% of them seen just once. The specimen was peripheral blood. All receptors derive from a man older than 75 with acute or convalescent COVID-19. Each CDR3 is given with its conserved first and last residue.

TRBV5-1	CASSSQGAQLFSDEQFF
TRBV19	CASSRQGQFRDTQYF
TRBV5-1	CASSLAGTANTEAFF
TRBV5-1	CASSLAQGILTEAFF
TRBV1	CTSSQRRDRGHNEQFF
TRBV5-6	CASSFGQGYQPQHF
TRBV19	CASSISFVNTDTQYF
TRBV19	CASSKPGVANYGYTF
TRBV19	CASTPTWDREVEQYF
TRBV5-1	CASSNQGGSSGELFF
TRBV2	CASTTGSGTQYF
TRBV29-1	CSVHQGHLYGYTF
TRBV2	CASSGQGNISPQHF
TRBV19	CASSTGTGRYNSPLHF
TRBV27	CASSSKQFF
TRBV7-9	CASKPRGRSNSYNEQFF
TRBV24-1	CATSWEANEQFF
TRBV19	CASSEQGPGEYEQYF
TRBV28	CASKNRVSPLHF
TRBV19	CASRGTGTSVAETQYF
TRBV5-6	CASSIIGTGEEKLFF
TRBV14	CASREQGSSGYTF